This T cell receptor (beta chain) derives from a study of shared clonotypes between healthy human individuals. The CDR3 extends over 17 amino acids. The V end lost 1 base, the J end lost 5 bases, and 20 bases lay between the germline ends. Germline lookup yields CDR1 LNHNV and CDR2 YYDKDF (reference sequence). From CD4+ cells came CD45RA+ naive and CD45RA-negative memory subsets. The table came from immunoSEQ multiplex PCR; TCRdb's copy has only in-frame clones and leaves some out. The data hold 900,000 to 1,200,000 clones, with 70% to 80% observed a single time. This clonotype originated in a man between 18 and 29 years old in good health. Some clones in this sample may be carry-over from other donors' samples. The chain recombines TRBV15 with TRBJ2-5; a weak D match, TRBD1 (5 bases). Sequencing input: memory CD4+ T cells from PBMCs. Subset noted: CD45RA-negative fraction. The CDR3 nucleotides read TGTGCCACCAGCAGAGTTTCAGGGTTCGGGCTGGGGGAGACCCAGTACTTC. This codes for CATSRVSGFGLGETQYF.